Listed below are T cell receptor beta chains from one sample, sequenced in a study of T cells in Graves' hyperthyroidism and ophthalmopathy. TCRdb fed the multiplex PCR reads into MiXCR, producing one record per CDR3 protein. The sample includes about 520,000 distinct CDR3 sequences, around 21% of them seen just once. The source material was blood. These TCRs come from a man between 18 and 29 years old with Graves' hyperthyroidism. The CDR3 runs from the conserved cysteine through the conserved F or W. The D gene is left open where the match is weak. Where a row states a size, it is once, few, many or the class of an expanded clone; other rows omit it.

V	D	size	J	DNA	CDR3
TRBV7-8	.	many	TRBJ2-7	TGTGCCAGCAGTTCCCGCGAGTACTCCTGCGAGCAGTACTTC	CASSSREYSCEQYF
TRBV20-1	.	many	TRBJ1-6	TGCAGTGCTAGAAGGAAGTACCGACAGGATGGTTCACCCCTCCACTTT	CSARRKYRQDGSPLHF
TRBV6-7	TRBD1	many	TRBJ2-2	TGTGCCAGCAGTTATAAGGGGACAGGGGGCGAACCCGGGGAGCTGTTTTTT	CASSYKGTGGEPGELFF
TRBV12-3/TRBV12-4	.	many	TRBJ1-3	TGTGCCAGCAGTCCAGATGGTAACACCATATATTTT	CASSPDGNTIYF
TRBV24-1	.	.	TRBJ2-2	TGTGCCGTCCCGGGGACCTATGAGCGGACCGGGGAGCTGTTTTTT	CAVPGTYERTGELFF
TRBV12-5	.	many	TRBJ1-3	TGTGCTAGTGGCTCGAGAACCCCGGGGGACACCATATATTTT	CASGSRTPGDTIYF
TRBV12-3/TRBV12-4	TRBD1	few	TRBJ2-5	TGTGCCAGCAGCAGACAGGGGCGGAAAGAGACCCAGTACTTC	CASSRQGRKETQYF
TRBV12-3/TRBV12-4	.	many	TRBJ1-1	TGTGCCAGCGAAATTCAGGGGCGGAACACTGAAGCTTTCTTT	CASEIQGRNTEAFF
TRBV18	.	.	TRBJ2-7	TGTGCCAGCTCAATTCGGGGGGCCTCCTACGAGCAGTACTTC	CASSIRGASYEQYF
TRBV29-1	TRBD1	.	TRBJ1-1	TGCAGCGGTCGGAGACAGGGGAACACTGAAGCTTTCTTT	CSGRRQGNTEAFF
TRBV28	.	.	TRBJ1-1	TGTGCCAGCAGTTCCCCGAAGAACACTGAAGCTTTCTTT	CASSSPKNTEAFF
TRBV19	.	many	TRBJ1-1	TGTGCCAGCTCACAGGGCTACACTGAAGCTTTCTTT	CASSQGYTEAFF
TRBV29-1	TRBD1	many	TRBJ2-7	TGCAGCGTTCACGGGACAGGGGGAGACGAGCAGTACTTC	CSVHGTGGDEQYF
TRBV28	.	many	TRBJ1-2	TGTGCCAGCAGTTTCCGCAGGGCGACTAACTATGGCTACACCTTC	CASSFRRATNYGYTF
TRBV4-1	.	many	TRBJ1-1	TGCGCCAGCAGCCAAGGCAGGGGCATGAACACTGAAGCTTTCTTT	CASSQGRGMNTEAFF
TRBV4-1	TRBD2	many	TRBJ2-5	TGCGCCAGCAGCCACGCGGGGGATTGGGGTCGAGAGACCCAGTACTTC	CASSHAGDWGRETQYF
TRBV2	TRBD1	many	TRBJ1-2	TGTGCCAGCAGTCTTAGACAGGGAGGCGGCTACACCTTC	CASSLRQGGGYTF
TRBV4-1	.	many	TRBJ2-7	TGTGCCAGCTCACCTCAACAGGGCTACGAGCAGTACTTC	CASSPQQGYEQYF
TRBV7-8	TRBD1	.	TRBJ2-7	TGTGCCAGCAGCCTCGAGGACAGGGCCTACGAGCAGTACTTC	CASSLEDRAYEQYF
TRBV10-1	TRBD1	.	TRBJ2-5	TGCGCCAGCAGTGAAGGGACAGGGATGAAGACCCAGTACTTC	CASSEGTGMKTQYF
TRBV29-1	.	.	TRBJ2-7	TGCAGCGTTGGGAGCTTTCACTCCTACGAGCAGTACTTC	CSVGSFHSYEQYF
TRBV10-3	.	many	TRBJ1-2	TGTGCCATCTTGGACCCTCGGGGCCCCTCCCATGGCTACACCTTC	CAILDPRGPSHGYTF
TRBV6-2/TRBV6-3	TRBD1	many	TRBJ1-3	TGTGCCAGCAGGGGGAGGGGGACAGGGGGACACTCTGGAAACACCATATATTTT	CASRGRGTGGHSGNTIYF
TRBV20-1	TRBD1	many	TRBJ1-5	TGCAGTGCTAACCCCCGACAGGGGGTTCAGCCCCAGCATTTT	CSANPRQGVQPQHF
TRBV4-1	.	few	TRBJ1-1	TGCGCCAGCAGCCAAGCCTCAGGGAAGGACACTGAAGCTTTCTTT	CASSQASGKDTEAFF
TRBV28	.	many	TRBJ1-5	TGTGCCAGCAGCGTACGACATGGGGTAGAACAGCCCCAGCATTTT	CASSVRHGVEQPQHF
TRBV28	.	.	TRBJ1-1	TGTGCCAGCAGTTTAGTGACTTATCTTGGCGGCACTGAAGCTTTCTTT	CASSLVTYLGGTEAFF
TRBV20-1	TRBD2	.	TRBJ2-2	TGCAGTGCTAGTGCCCGGGGAGGACTAGCGGACACCGGGGAGCTGTTTTTT	CSASARGGLADTGELFF
TRBV6-1	TRBD1	.	TRBJ1-1	TGTGCCAGCATTCGGGACAGTACAAACACTGAAGCTTTCTTT	CASIRDSTNTEAFF
TRBV29-1	.	many	TRBJ1-3	TGCAGCGTTATGGCAGAAGGAAACACCATATATTTT	CSVMAEGNTIYF
TRBV7-2	TRBD1	many	TRBJ2-5	TGTGCCAGCAGCGGATGGACAGGGCAAGAGACCCAGTACTTC	CASSGWTGQETQYF
TRBV6-1	.	many	TRBJ1-2	TGTGCCAGCAATCGGGGGGGGGCCCCTTCACGCTACACCTTC	CASNRGGAPSRYTF
TRBV6-6	TRBD1	many	TRBJ2-2	TGTGCCAGCAGTTACGACAGGGATGGCACCGGGGAGCTGTTTTTT	CASSYDRDGTGELFF
TRBV12-3/TRBV12-4	.	few	TRBJ2-7	TGTGCCAGCAGTTTAGCACCAGGGTCTAACGAGCAGTACTTC	CASSLAPGSNEQYF
TRBV2	.	many	TRBJ2-7	TGTGCCAGCAGGGCTACCGGGGCCCTTTACGAGCAGTACTTC	CASRATGALYEQYF
TRBV7-2	TRBD2	.	TRBJ2-7	TGTGCCAGCAGCTTAGGGCCGGGAGGGCAGGTCTACGAGCAGTACTTC	CASSLGPGGQVYEQYF
TRBV2	.	many	TRBJ2-2	TGTGCCAGCAGTCTCCGACTTACCCCCGGGGAGCTGTTTTTT	CASSLRLTPGELFF
TRBV28	TRBD2	many	TRBJ2-7	TGTGCCAGCAGTTCACGGACTAGCGGGGTAGGGGAGCAGTACTTC	CASSSRTSGVGEQYF
TRBV29-1	TRBD1	many	TRBJ1-2	TGCAGCGTTTCGACAGGGGATGGCTACACCTTC	CSVSTGDGYTF
TRBV15	.	.	TRBJ1-2	TGTGCCACCAGCAGAGATTTTGGCAGGGACAATGGCTACACCTTC	CATSRDFGRDNGYTF
TRBV7-3	.	many	TRBJ1-1	TGTGCCAGCAGCTTTCCTCGAACTGAAGCTTTCTTT	CASSFPRTEAFF
TRBV12-3/TRBV12-4	.	many	TRBJ2-2	TGTGCCAGCACCCCCTCCGGGTTCCCTCGCAGGCTGTTTTTT	CASTPSGFPRRLFF
TRBV19	.	many	TRBJ1-2	TGTGCCAGTAGTACGGGGACCGCGGTGATGGGCTACACCTTC	CASSTGTAVMGYTF
TRBV2	.	many	TRBJ2-5	TGTGCCAGCAGCCCCTTGGCGGGGGCCGGGGAGACCCAGTACTTC	CASSPLAGAGETQYF
TRBV20-1	.	.	TRBJ2-7	TGCAGTGCTAGGCGGCAGGAGGCTGGTGAGCAGTACTTC	CSARRQEAGEQYF
TRBV12-3/TRBV12-4	.	many	TRBJ1-3	TGTGCCAGCAGCAGGCCACCAAGAAACACCATATATTTT	CASSRPPRNTIYF
TRBV4-1	TRBD1	few	TRBJ2-7	TGCGCCAGCAGCCAAGGCAGGGGGTGGTACGAGCAGTACTTC	CASSQGRGWYEQYF